The source of this T cell receptor (beta chain) is a study of vaccination effects on CD4 cells after COVID-19. Overall study context: Expansion of antigen-specific CD4+ T cells with viral peptide pools was carried out by the ViraFEST assay before sequencing. Each participant received a vaccine that was either BNT162b2 or mRNA-1273, given as two doses.

The CDR3 covers 12 residues. In germline, CDR1 is PRHDT, CDR2 FYEKMQ (reference sequence). With 4 bases removed from V and 5 bases from J, the gap between germline ends came to 8 bases. Study-wide points: The study had few convalescent patients and no early post-infection timepoints.

Upon completion of 10 days in culture, CD4+ T cells were isolated. Sequencing was performed with immunoSEQ multiplex PCR; in TCRdb, only in-frame clones are kept and a portion is missing. The sample consists of 50,000 to 70,000 clones, more than 60% of them appearing once. This clone is a singleton in its sample. The antigen is undetermined. Specimen: CD4+ T cells from PBMCs cultured without peptide, collected before COVID-19 vaccination. The gene calls are TRBV13 and TRBJ2-5, with D hard to call. The clonotype originates from a human donor who had a prior SARS-CoV-2 infection. As DNA, the CDR3 is TGTGCCAGCAGCTCCGGGTGGGAGACCCAGTACTTC. Translating gives CASSSGWETQYF.